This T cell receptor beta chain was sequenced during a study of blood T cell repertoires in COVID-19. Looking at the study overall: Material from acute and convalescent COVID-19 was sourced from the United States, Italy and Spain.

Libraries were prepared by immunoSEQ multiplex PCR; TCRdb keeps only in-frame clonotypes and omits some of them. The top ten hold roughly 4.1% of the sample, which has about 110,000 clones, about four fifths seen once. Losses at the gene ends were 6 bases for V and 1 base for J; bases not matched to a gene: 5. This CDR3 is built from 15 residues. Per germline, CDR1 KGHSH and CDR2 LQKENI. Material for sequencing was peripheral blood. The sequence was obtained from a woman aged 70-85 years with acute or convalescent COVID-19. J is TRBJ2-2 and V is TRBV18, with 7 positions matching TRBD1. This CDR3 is CASSSRGLNTGELFF. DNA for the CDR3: TGTGCCAGCTCTAGCAGGGGGTTGAACACCGGGGAGCTGTTTTTT.